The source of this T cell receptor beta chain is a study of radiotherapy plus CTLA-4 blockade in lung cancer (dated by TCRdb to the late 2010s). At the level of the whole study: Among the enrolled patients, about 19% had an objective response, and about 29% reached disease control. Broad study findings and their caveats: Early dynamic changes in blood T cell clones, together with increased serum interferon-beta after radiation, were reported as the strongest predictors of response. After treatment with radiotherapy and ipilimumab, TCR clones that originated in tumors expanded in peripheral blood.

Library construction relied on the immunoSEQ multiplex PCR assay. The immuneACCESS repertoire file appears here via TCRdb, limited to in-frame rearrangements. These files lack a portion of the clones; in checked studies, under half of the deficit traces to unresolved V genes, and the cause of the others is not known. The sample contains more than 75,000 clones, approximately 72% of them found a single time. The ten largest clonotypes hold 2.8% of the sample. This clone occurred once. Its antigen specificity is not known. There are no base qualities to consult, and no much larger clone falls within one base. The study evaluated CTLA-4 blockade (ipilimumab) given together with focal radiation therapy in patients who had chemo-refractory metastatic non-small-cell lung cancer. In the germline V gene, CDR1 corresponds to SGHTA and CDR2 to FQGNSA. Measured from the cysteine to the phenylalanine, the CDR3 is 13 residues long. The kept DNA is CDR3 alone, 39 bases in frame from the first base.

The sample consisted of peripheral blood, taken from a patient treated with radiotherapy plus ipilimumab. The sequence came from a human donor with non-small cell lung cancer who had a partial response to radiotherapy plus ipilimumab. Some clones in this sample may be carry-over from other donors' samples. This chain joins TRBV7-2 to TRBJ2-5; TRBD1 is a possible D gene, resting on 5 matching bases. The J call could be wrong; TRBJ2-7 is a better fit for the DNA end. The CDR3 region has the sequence CASSRQSSYEQYF. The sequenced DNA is TGTGCCAGCAGCCGACAGAGCTCCTACGAGCAGTACTTC.